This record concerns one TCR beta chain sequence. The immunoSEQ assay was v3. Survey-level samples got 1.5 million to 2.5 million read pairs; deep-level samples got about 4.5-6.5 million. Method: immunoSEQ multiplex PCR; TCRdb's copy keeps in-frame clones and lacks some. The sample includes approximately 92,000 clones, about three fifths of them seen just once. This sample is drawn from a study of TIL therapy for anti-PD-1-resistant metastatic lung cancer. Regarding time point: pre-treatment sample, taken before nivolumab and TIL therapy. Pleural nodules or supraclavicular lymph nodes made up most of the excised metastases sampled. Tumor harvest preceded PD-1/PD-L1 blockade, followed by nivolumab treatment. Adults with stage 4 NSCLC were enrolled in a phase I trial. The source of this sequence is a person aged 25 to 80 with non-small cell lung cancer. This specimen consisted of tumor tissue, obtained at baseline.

CDR3 residues: CASSQVEKTQYF. The CDR3 DNA is TGTGCCAGCAGCCAAGTCGAGAAGACCCAGTACTTC. The chain is built from TRBV4-2 and TRBJ2-5; D is undetermined. This CDR3 spans 12 amino acids. V was shortened by 1 base and J by 6 bases, with 6 bases between the two germline ends. The germline gives CDR1 LGHNA, CDR2 YNFKEQ.